This entry features one T cell receptor (beta chain) sequence. This record comes from a study of blood T cell repertoires in COVID-19. In the study overall: From the United States, Italy and Spain came samples of acute and convalescent COVID-19. PBMCs, B-cell-depleted T cells, or T cells provided the cDNA or gDNA that made up the material.

Clones were sequenced by immunoSEQ multiplex PCR, and TCRdb holds only the in-frame ones, with some missing. The sample records nearly 45,000 clones, approximately 90% being singletons. Seattle patients were enrolled during active infection and followed longitudinally. V shed 1 base, J shed 7 bases, and the junction held 11 bases outside the gene matches. The CDR3 is 16 residues long. CDR1 is LGHDT, CDR2 YNNKEL, per germline (reference sequence). This clonotype originated in a man aged 40-49 years with COVID-19, enrolled during active disease. Source material: peripheral blood. V and J are TRBV3-1 (or the pseudogene TRBV3-2) and TRBJ2-3, with 7 bases aligning to TRBD2. CDR3 coding DNA: TGTGCCAGCAGCCAAGGACTAGCCCAGGCCTTAAATACGCAGTATTTT. Protein product: CASSQGLAQALNTQYF.